One and the same sample provided the 21 T cell receptor beta chains below, sequenced in a study of blood T cells in healthy people across ages. Together with a sample-barcoded 5' primer, a J-beta primer mix was included in a second PCR lasting roughly 6 to 12 cycles. TCRdb passed the 5' RACE reads through MiXCR, listing each CDR3 protein once. Of fewer than 750,000 distinct CDR3 sequences listed, 52% are singletons. Input material: blood. Receptors were obtained from an elderly woman in good health.

This clonotype was seen at least ten times. CDR3 loop: CASGYGGGNQPQHF. CDR3 DNA sequence: TGTGCCAGCGGCTACGGGGGCGGGAATCAGCCCCAGCATTTT. This chain connects TRBV27 to TRBJ1-5, with D perhaps matching TRBD1 (6 bases). V lost 8 bases, J lost 4 bases, and 15 bases lay in between. Germline V gene lookup returns CDR1 MNHEY and CDR2 SMNVEV (reference sequence). The CDR3 runs to 14 residues.

The V gene is TRBV4-2, the J gene TRBJ2-1; 8 nucleotides line up with TRBD2. Losses at the gene ends were 0 bases for V and 7 bases for J; bases not matched to a gene: 14. This CDR3 has 18 amino acids. The V gene's germline CDR1 is LGHNA and CDR2 YNFKEQ. The CDR3 DNA sequence: TGTGCCAGCAGCCAAGATCCCCTAGCGAGCGGGGGTGGGAATGAGCAGTTCTTC. Its translation is CASSQDPLASGGGNEQFF.

The chain has TRBV6-5 and TRBJ2-7; the match to TRBD1 covers 8 bases. V lost 6 bases and J lost 7; bases outside the gene matches: 11. The CDR3 consists of 14 residues. Germline V gene data show CDR1 as MNHEY and CDR2 as SVGAGI. In DNA form, the CDR3 reads TGTGCCAGCAGGCGGCCCAGGGGGCGGAGTGAGCAGTACTTC. This encodes CASRRPRGRSEQYF.

Comment on this clonotype: Possible read error: a much larger clone is one base away. V gene TRBV30 combines with J gene TRBJ1-2; unclear D gene. The CDR3 length is 12 residues. CDR1 is GTSNPN, CDR2 SVGIG, per germline (reference sequence). The germline V and J ends were trimmed by 0 bases and 2 bases, with 4 bases remaining between them. In DNA, the CDR3 is TGTGCCTGGAGTGTACTGAACTATGGCTACACCTTC. This encodes CAWSVLNYGYTF.

The J gene is TRBJ1-5, the V gene TRBV27; D is undetermined. Trimming pared 2 bases from V and 0 bases from J, leaving 14 bases between. The CDR3 runs 17 residues. CDR1 is MNHEY and CDR2 is SMNVEV in the germline V gene (reference sequence). The CDR3 DNA reads as TGTGCCAGCAGTTTAAGAGCGGGCTCTTATAGCAATCAGCCCCAGCATTTT. Translated: CASSLRAGSYSNQPQHF.

The rearrangement links TRBV5-1 to TRBJ2-1, with 8 bases matching TRBD2. The CDR3 runs to 14 residues. Losses at the gene ends were 7 bases for V and 8 bases for J; bases not matched to a gene: 11. The germline V gene has CDR1 SGHRS and CDR2 YFSETQ. CDR3 sequence reads: CASQSGTRGDEQFF. The DNA of the CDR3 is TGCGCCAGCCAATCCGGGACTAGGGGCGATGAGCAGTTCTTC.

The J gene is TRBJ2-1, the V gene TRBV27, with D tentatively TRBD2 (6 bases). V was trimmed by 2 bases and J by 8 bases, leaving 19 bases between them. Germline CDR1 is MNHEY and CDR2 is SMNVEV (reference sequence). The CDR3 is 16 amino acids. The CDR3: CASSLAGHPWGDEQFF. CDR3 DNA: TGTGCCAGCAGTTTAGCAGGGCATCCTTGGGGGGATGAGCAGTTCTTC.

J is TRBJ1-2 and V is TRBV27; tentative D call: TRBD1 (5 bases). This CDR3 region has 15 residues. Germline V gene data show CDR1 as MNHEY and CDR2 as SMNVEV (reference sequence). Trimming removed 2 bases at V and 0 bases at J, with 10 bases between. The CDR3 reads CASSLRGSPNYGYTF. The CDR3 nucleotides read TGTGCCAGCAGTTTAAGGGGCAGCCCTAACTATGGCTACACCTTC.

This chain uses TRBV20-1 with TRBJ1-2; D unresolved. The CDR3 has 13 amino acids. Germline V lookup: CDR1 DFQATT, CDR2 SNEGSKA (reference sequence). The V end lost 3 bases, the J end lost 8 bases, and 16 bases lay between the germline ends. CDR3 region: CSARTLAREGYTF. CDR3 nucleotide sequence: TGCAGTGCTAGGACCCTTGCGCGGGAGGGCTACACCTTC.

The chain combines TRBV20-1 with TRBJ2-4; D unclear. The end of the DNA fits TRBJ2-7 better, so the J call may be wrong. Germline assignment: CDR1 DFQATT and CDR2 SNEGSKA (reference sequence). This CDR3 comprises 12 residues. CDR3 residues: CSARDKEYEQYF. CDR3 coding DNA: TGCAGTGCTAGAGATAAGGAGTACGAGCAGTACTTC.

V is TRBV5-5 and J is TRBJ1-4; D is unclear. CDR3 length: 14 amino acids. The germline V gene encodes CDR1 SGHKS and CDR2 YYEKEE (reference sequence). Trimming stripped 4 bases from V and 0 bases from J, with 7 bases between. The chain's CDR3 is CASSPTTTNEKLFF. CDR3 bases: TGTGCCAGCAGCCCCACCACAACTAATGAAAAACTGTTTTTT.

The DNA of the CDR3 is TGTGCCATCAGTGACTGGCAGGGCCCCTATAGCAATCAGCCCCAGCATTTT. Amino acids: CAISDWQGPYSNQPQHF. The chain is built from TRBV10-3 and TRBJ1-5; weak D call: TRBD1 (5 bases). The CDR3 covers 17 residues. V lost 3 bases and J 0 bases, leaving 15 bases between the germline ends. Germline V gene sequence: CDR1 ENHRY, CDR2 SYGVKD.

This clonotype showed up just a few times. This chain connects TRBV6-5 to TRBJ2-7, with 10 bases lining up with TRBD1. V lost 0 bases, J lost 3 bases, and 2 bases stayed unmatched. From germline, CDR1 is MNHEY and CDR2 SVGAGI. The CDR3 runs to 15 residues. CDR3 sequence (DNA): TGTGCCAGCAGTTACTCAAGGACAGGGGGCTACGAGCAGTACTTC. Protein product: CASSYSRTGGYEQYF.

This clonotype was counted only a few times. As DNA, the CDR3 is TGTGCCACCAGTGGTCGAGGCGGGAGCTCCTACAATGAGCAGTTCTTC. It encodes CATSGRGGSSYNEQFF. The V call is TRBV24-1, the J call TRBJ2-1; TRBD2 matches 7 bases. The CDR3 covers 16 residues. Germline V gives CDR1 KGHDR, CDR2 SFDVKD. V lost 5 bases to trimming and J lost 0 bases; unmatched junction nucleotides: 6.

This clonotype has at least ten counts. The chain uses TRBV6-5 and TRBJ2-4; D unresolved. The V end lost 2 bases, the J end lost 7 bases, and 3 bases lay between the germline ends. CDR1 and CDR2 (germline): MNHEY, SVGAGI. The CDR3 consists of 11 residues. CDR3 residues: CASSYGNIQYF. The CDR3 DNA reads as TGTGCCAGCAGTTACGGCAACATTCAGTACTTC.

The V gene is TRBV7-2, the J gene TRBJ2-1; a possible D gene is TRBD1 (6 bases). The ends were cut back, 2 bases at V and 4 bases at J, with 15 bases in the middle. CDR1 is SGHTA and CDR2 is FQGNSA in the germline V gene. This CDR3 comprises 16 residues. The CDR3 sequence: CASSLRGQTTYNEQFF. The CDR3 DNA reads TGTGCCAGCAGCTTAAGGGGACAAACCACATACAATGAGCAGTTCTTC.

The V call is TRBV30, the J call TRBJ1-2, with TRBD1 matching over 10 bases. From germline, CDR1 is GTSNPN and CDR2 SVGIG (reference sequence). The CDR3 runs to 13 residues. The V gene end was trimmed by 3 bases and the J gene end by 8 bases; junction bases not matched to a gene: 6. The CDR3 DNA is TGTGCCTGGAGGGACAGGGGGTCGGGAGGCTACACCTTC. Its protein product is CAWRDRGSGGYTF.

V gene TRBV7-2 combines with J gene TRBJ2-7, with D hard to call. The CDR3 length is 12 residues. Germline-derived CDR1 and CDR2 are SGHTA and FQGNSA. V gave up 5 bases and J gave up 6 bases, with 11 bases separating them. CDR3 nucleotides: TGTGCCAGCAGCCCAGGCGCAGCCGAGCAGTACTTC. It yields the protein CASSPGAAEQYF.

V is TRBV12-3 or TRBV12-4 and J is TRBJ2-7, with 7 bases matching TRBD2. CDR3 size: 14 residues. V lost 3 bases, J lost 4 bases, and 6 bases stayed unmatched. The CDR3 DNA reads as TGTGCCAGCAGTTTGGGGGAGGGTGAATACGAGCAGTACTTC. Translation: CASSLGEGEYEQYF.

This clonotype was found many times. Its ends do not fully match the called genes, so a read error is possible. This CDR3 is CAGSFPGTGAPETQYF. The CDR3 coding sequence is TGTGCCGGCAGCTTCCCTGGGACAGGGGCTCCAGAGACCCAGTACTTC. The chain links TRBV6-6 to TRBJ2-5, with TRBD1 matching over 10 bases. The CDR3 runs 16 residues. Germline V CDR1 and CDR2: MNHNY, SVGAGI (reference sequence).

This clonotype was counted at least ten times. V is TRBV5-1 and J is TRBJ1-1, with D unclear. The V and J ends lost 0 bases and 0 bases respectively, with 12 bases between them. Germline assignment: CDR1 SGHRS and CDR2 YFSETQ. The CDR3 loop spans 16 amino acids. CDR3 sequence: CASSLGIGSMNTEAFF. The DNA for the CDR3 is TGCGCCAGCAGCTTGGGAATAGGTTCCATGAACACTGAAGCTTTCTTT.